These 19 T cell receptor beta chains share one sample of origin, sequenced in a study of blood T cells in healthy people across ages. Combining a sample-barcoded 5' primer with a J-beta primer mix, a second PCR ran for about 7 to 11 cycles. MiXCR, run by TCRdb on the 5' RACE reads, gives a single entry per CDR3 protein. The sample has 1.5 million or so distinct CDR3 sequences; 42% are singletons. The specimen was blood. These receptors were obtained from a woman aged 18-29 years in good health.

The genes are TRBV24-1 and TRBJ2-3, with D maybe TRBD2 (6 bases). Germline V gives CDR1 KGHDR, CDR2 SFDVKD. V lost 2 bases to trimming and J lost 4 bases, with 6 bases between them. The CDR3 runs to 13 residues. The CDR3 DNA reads TGTGCCACCAGTGATTCTAGCGCAGATACGCAGTATTTT. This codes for CATSDSSADTQYF.

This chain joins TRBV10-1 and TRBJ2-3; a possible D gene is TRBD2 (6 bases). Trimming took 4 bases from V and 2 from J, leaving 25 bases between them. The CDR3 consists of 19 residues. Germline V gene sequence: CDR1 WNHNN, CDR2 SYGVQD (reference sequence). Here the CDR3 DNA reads TGCGCCAGCAGTGGAGAAGCTAGGATACTAGCCTGGGACACAGATACGCAGTATTTT. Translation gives CASSGEARILAWDTDTQYF.

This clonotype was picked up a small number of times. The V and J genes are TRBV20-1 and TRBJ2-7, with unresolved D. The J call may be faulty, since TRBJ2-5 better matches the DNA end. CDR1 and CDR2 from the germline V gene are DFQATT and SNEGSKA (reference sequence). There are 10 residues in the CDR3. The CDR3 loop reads CSALSETQYF. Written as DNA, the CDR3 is TGCAGTGCTCTCTCGGAGACCCAGTACTTC.

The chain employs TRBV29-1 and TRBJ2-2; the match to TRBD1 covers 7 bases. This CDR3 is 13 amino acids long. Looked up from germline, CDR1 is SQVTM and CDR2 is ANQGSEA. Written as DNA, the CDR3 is TGCGGTGGGGTGGGACAGTTCACCGGGGAGCTGTTTTTT. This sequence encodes CGGVGQFTGELFF.

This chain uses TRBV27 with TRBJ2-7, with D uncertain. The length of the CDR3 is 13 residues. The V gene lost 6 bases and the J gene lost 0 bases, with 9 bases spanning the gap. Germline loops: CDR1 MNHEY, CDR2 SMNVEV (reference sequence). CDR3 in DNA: TGTGCCAGCAGCGTCTACTACTCCTACGAGCAGTACTTC. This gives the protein CASSVYYSYEQYF.

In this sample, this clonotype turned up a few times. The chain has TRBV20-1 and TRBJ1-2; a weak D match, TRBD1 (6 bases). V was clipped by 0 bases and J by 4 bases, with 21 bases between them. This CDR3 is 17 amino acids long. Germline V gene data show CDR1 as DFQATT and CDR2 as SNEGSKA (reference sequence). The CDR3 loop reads CSARDSQGFMIGYGYTF. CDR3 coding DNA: TGCAGTGCTAGAGATTCACAGGGATTCATGATAGGCTATGGCTACACCTTC.

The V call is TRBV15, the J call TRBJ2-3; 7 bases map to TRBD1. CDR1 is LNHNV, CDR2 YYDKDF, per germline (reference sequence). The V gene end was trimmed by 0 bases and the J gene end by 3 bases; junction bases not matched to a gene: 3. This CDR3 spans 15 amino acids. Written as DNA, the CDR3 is TGTGCCACCAGCAGAGACCGACAGGGTACAGATACGCAGTATTTT. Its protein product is CATSRDRQGTDTQYF.

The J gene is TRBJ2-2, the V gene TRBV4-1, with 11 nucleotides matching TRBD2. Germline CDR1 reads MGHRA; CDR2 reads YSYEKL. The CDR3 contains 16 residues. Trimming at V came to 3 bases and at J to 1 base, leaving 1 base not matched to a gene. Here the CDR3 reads CASSQLAGGNTGELFF. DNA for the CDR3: TGCGCCAGCAGCCAGCTAGCGGGGGGGAACACCGGGGAGCTGTTTTTT.

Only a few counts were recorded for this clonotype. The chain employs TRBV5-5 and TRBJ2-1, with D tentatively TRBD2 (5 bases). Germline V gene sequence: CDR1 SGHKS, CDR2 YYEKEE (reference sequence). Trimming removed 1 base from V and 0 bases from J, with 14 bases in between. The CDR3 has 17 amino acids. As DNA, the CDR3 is TGTGCCAGCAGCTTGTTGCGAAGCGGATACTCCTACAATGAGCAGTTCTTC. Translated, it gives CASSLLRSGYSYNEQFF.

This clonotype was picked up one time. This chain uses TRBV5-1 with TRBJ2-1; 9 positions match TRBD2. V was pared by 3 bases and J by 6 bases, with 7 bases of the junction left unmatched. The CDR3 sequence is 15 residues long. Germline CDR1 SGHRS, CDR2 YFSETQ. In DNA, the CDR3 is TGCGCCAGCAGCTCGGAGGGCGGGAGGGGCAATGAGCAGTTCTTC. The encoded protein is CASSSEGGRGNEQFF.

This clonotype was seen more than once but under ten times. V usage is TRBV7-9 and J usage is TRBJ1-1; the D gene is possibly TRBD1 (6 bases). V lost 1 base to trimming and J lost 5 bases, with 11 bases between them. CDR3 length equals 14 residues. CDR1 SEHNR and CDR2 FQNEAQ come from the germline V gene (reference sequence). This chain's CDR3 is CASSLVVGGTEAFF. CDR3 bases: TGTGCCAGCAGCTTAGTGGTAGGGGGGACTGAAGCTTTCTTT.

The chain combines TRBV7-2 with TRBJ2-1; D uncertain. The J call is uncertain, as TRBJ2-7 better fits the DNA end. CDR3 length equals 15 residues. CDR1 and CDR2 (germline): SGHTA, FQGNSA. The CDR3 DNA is TGTGCCAGCAGCTTAGCCGTCAGTTACTACAATGAGCAGTACTTC. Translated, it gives CASSLAVSYYNEQYF.

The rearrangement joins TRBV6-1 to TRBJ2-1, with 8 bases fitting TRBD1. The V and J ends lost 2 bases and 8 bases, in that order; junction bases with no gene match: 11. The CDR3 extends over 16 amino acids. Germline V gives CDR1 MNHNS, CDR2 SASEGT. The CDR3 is CASSEYRQGFIDEQFF. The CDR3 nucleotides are TGTGCCAGCAGTGAATATAGACAGGGGTTTATAGATGAGCAGTTCTTC.

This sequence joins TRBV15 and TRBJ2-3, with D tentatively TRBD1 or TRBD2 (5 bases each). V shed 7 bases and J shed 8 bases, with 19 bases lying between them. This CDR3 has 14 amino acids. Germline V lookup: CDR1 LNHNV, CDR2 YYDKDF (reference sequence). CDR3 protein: CATKWDVTGRTQYF. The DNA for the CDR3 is TGTGCCACCAAGTGGGACGTTACAGGCCGTACGCAGTATTTT.

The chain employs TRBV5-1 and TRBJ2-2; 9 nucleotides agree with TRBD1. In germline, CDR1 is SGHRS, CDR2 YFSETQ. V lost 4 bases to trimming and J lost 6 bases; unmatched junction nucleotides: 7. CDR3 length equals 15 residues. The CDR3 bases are TGCGCCAGCAGCCGGGACAGGGAAGGGGCCGGGGAGCTGTTTTTT. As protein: CASSRDREGAGELFF.

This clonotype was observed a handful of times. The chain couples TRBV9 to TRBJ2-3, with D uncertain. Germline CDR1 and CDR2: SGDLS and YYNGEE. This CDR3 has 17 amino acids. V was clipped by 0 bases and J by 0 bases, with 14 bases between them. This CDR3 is CASSVEPAYTSTDTQYF. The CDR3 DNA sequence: TGTGCCAGCAGCGTAGAGCCAGCCTACACTAGCACAGATACGCAGTATTTT.

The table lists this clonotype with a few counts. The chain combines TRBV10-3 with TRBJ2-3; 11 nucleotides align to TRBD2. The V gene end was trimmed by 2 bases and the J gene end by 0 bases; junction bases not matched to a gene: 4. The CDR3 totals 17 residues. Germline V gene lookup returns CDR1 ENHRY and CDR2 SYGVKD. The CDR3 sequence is CAISEQLAGGSTDTQYF. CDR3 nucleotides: TGTGCCATCAGTGAGCAATTAGCGGGGGGGAGCACAGATACGCAGTATTTT.

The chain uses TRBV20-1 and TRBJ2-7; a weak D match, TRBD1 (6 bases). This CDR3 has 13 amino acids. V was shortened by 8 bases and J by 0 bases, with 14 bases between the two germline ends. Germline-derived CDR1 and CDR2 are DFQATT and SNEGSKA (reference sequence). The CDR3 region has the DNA TGCAGTACGGGGACATCGAGCTCCTACGAGCAGTACTTC. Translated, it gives CSTGTSSSYEQYF.

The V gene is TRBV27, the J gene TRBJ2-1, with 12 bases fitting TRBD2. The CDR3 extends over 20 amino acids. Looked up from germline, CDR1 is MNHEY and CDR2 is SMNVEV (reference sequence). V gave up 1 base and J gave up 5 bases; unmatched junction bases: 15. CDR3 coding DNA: TGTGCCAGCAGTTTATTTGCTAGCGGGGGGGCCTCACCGAGAAACAATGAGCAGTTCTTC. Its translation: CASSLFASGGASPRNNEQFF.